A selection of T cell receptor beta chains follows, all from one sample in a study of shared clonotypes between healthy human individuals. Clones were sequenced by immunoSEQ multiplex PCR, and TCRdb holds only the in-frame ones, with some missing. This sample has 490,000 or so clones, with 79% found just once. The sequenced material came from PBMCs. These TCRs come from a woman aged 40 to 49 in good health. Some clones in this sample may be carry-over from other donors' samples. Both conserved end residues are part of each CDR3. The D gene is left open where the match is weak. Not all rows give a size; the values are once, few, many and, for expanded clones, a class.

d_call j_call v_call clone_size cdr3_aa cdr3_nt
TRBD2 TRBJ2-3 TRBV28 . CASSLFSGSFADTQYF TGTGCCAGCAGTCTCTTTAGCGGGAGTTTCGCAGATACGCAGTATTTT
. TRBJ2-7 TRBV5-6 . CASSLAGWEQYF TGTGCCAGCAGCTTGGCAGGGTGGGAGCAGTACTTC
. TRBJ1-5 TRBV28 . CASSFPGNQPQHF TGTGCCAGCAGTTTCCCGGGTAATCAGCCCCAGCATTTT
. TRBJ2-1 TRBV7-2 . CASSLVSSYNEQFF TGTGCCAGCAGCTTAGTGTCGTCCTACAATGAGCAGTTCTTC
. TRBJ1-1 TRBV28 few CASSNLLYTEAFF TGTGCCAGCAGTAACTTATTGTACACTGAAGCTTTCTTT
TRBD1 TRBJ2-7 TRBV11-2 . CASSLTRPGQGAYEQYF TGTGCCAGCAGCTTAACCCGCCCGGGACAGGGGGCCTACGAGCAGTACTTC
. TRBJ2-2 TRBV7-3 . CASSLAGSGTGELFF TGTGCCAGCAGCTTAGCCGGGAGCGGGACCGGGGAGCTGTTTTTT
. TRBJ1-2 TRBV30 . CATLEVRLRDFPYGYTF TGTGCCACCCTGGAGGTTCGTCTAAGGGATTTTCCCTATGGCTACACCTTC
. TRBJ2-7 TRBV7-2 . CASSLEATTGGQYF TGTGCCAGCAGCTTAGAGGCCACCACTGGCGGGCAGTACTTC
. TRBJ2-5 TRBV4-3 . CASSQSLGYQETQYF TGCGCCAGCAGCCAATCTCTTGGGTACCAAGAGACCCAGTACTTC
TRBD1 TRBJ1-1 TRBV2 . CASTQRTGAGGKQAFF TGTGCCAGCACCCAACGAACAGGGGCGGGGGGAAAACAAGCTTTCTTT
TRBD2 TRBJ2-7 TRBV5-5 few CASSSYSGSHEQYF TGTGCCAGCAGCTCTTATAGCGGGAGCCACGAGCAGTACTTC
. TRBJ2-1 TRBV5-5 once CASSLEGSLPGEQFF TGTGCCAGCAGCTTGGAGGGTAGCTTGCCCGGGGAGCAGTTCTTC
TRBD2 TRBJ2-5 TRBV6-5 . CASRPLAGGQETQYF TGTGCCAGCAGACCCTTAGCGGGAGGCCAAGAGACCCAGTACTTC
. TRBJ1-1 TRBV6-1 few CASSEAGRVMNTEAFF TGTGCCAGCAGTGAAGCGGGTAGGGTCATGAACACTGAAGCTTTCTTT
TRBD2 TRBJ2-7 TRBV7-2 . CASSLGTSGRTLSYEQYF TGTGCCAGCAGCTTAGGGACTAGCGGGAGGACACTATCCTACGAGCAGTACTTC
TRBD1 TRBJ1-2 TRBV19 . CASSIQPGQGNYGYTF TGTGCCAGTAGTATACAACCGGGACAGGGCAACTATGGCTACACCTTC
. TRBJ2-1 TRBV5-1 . CASTTSLAGAGNEQFF TGCGCCAGCACCACGTCTCTGGCGGGGGCTGGTAATGAGCAGTTCTTC
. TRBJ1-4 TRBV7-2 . CASSRDTVGEKLFF TGTGCCAGCAGCCGGGACACAGTTGGAGAAAAACTGTTTTTT
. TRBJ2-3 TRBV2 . CAKISTDTQYF TGTGCCAAAATCTCCACAGATACGCAGTATTTT
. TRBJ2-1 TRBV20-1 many CSALVNEQFF TGCAGTGCCCTGGTAAATGAGCAGTTCTTC
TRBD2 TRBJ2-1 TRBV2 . CASSAVASGRNEQFF TGTGCCAGCAGTGCAGTGGCTAGCGGGCGCAATGAGCAGTTCTTC
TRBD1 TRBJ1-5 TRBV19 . CASSQTGGGQPQHF TGTGCCAGTAGCCAAACAGGGGGCGGACAGCCCCAGCATTTT
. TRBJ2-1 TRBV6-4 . CASRSLAGEYNEQFF TGTGCCAGCAGATCGCTGGCTGGTGAATACAATGAGCAGTTCTTC
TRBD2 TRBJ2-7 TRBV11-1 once CASSLGPSGTGYEQYF TGTGCCAGCAGCTTAGGCCCTAGCGGGACGGGCTACGAGCAGTACTTC
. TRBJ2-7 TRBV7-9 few CASRRRDGPYEQYF TGTGCCAGCAGGCGCCGGGACGGCCCCTACGAGCAGTACTTC
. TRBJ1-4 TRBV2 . CASSWNEKLFF TGTGCCAGCAGTTGGAATGAAAAACTGTTTTTT
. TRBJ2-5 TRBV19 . CASSFQSGTEIQETQYF TGTGCCAGTAGTTTCCAATCCGGGACGGAGATCCAAGAGACCCAGTACTTC
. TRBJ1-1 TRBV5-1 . CASSFFGDTEAFF TGCGCCAGCAGCTTTTTCGGGGACACTGAAGCTTTCTTT
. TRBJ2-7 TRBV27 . CASRERLDLAYEQYF TGTGCCAGCAGGGAGCGACTCGACCTTGCCTACGAGCAGTACTTC
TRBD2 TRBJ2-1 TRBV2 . CASRGLAGAEGEQFF TGTGCCAGCAGGGGACTAGCGGGAGCCGAAGGTGAGCAGTTCTTC
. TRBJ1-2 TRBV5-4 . CASSPPGGRGGYTF TGTGCCAGCAGCCCCCCCGGGGGGCGGGGTGGTTACACCTTC
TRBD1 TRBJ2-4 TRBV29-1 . CSVGNRGPFNIQYF TGCAGCGTTGGAAACAGGGGACCTTTCAACATTCAGTACTTC
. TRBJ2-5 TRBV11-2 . CASEGQGLEETQYF TGTGCCAGCGAGGGGCAGGGCTTAGAGGAGACCCAGTACTTC
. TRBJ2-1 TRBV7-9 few CASSLELAEQFF TGTGCCAGCAGCCTCGAGCTAGCGGAGCAGTTCTTC
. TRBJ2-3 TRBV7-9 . CASSSGLHASDTQYF TGTGCCAGCAGCTCGGGACTCCATGCATCTGATACGCAGTATTTT
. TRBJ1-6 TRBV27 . CASRLTEASYNSPLHF TGTGCCAGCAGATTAACTGAGGCGTCCTATAATTCACCCCTCCACTTT
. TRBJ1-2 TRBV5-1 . CASSLEGENYGYTF TGCGCCAGCAGCTTGGAGGGGGAAAACTATGGCTACACCTTC
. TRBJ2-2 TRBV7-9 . CASRAVNTGELFF TGTGCCAGCAGGGCAGTGAACACCGGGGAGCTGTTTTTT
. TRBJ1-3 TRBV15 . CATSRDNSGNTIYF TGTGCCACCAGCAGGGACAACTCTGGAAACACCATATATTTT
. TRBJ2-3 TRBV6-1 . CASSDPPGGGGGPDTQYF TGTGCCAGCAGTGACCCTCCAGGGGGGGGAGGGGGGCCAGATACGCAGTATTTT
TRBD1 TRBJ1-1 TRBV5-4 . CASSSPDRRRTEAFF TGTGCCAGCAGCTCGCCGGACAGGAGGAGGACTGAAGCTTTCTTT
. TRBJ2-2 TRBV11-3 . CASSFSWGAGELFF TGTGCCAGCAGCTTCAGTTGGGGGGCCGGGGAGCTGTTTTTT
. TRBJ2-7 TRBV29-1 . CSVDRTPSYEQYF TGCAGCGTTGACAGGACACCCTCCTACGAGCAGTACTTC